Presented here are 29 T cell receptor beta chains from one specimen sequenced in a study of CD8 T cells in ankylosing spondylitis. From the 5' RACE reads, TCRdb called clonotypes with MiXCR, one entry per CDR3 protein. The sample carries about 440,000 distinct CDR3 sequences, over 15% recorded once. Which antigens these TCRs recognize remains unknown. Findings and caveats of the study: Roughly eight highly homologous variants made up a TCR beta motif that seemed to typify ankylosing spondylitis blood.

Sample: blood, either unsorted or a sorted T cell fraction (not recorded which). The receptors originated from a male donor with ankylosing spondylitis.

This clonotype was seen only a few times. The chain carries TRBV9 and TRBJ2-7, with TRBD1 matching 7 bases. The trim removed 2 bases at V and 3 bases at J, leaving 8 bases unmatched. CDR1 is SGDLS, CDR2 YYNGEE, per germline. The CDR3 covers 15 residues. The CDR3 sequence is CASSVMPGQYYEQYF. CDR3 DNA: TGTGCCAGCAGCGTGATGCCGGGACAGTACTACGAGCAGTACTTC.

This clonotype appeared a few times. This sequence joins TRBV3-1 and TRBJ2-2; TRBD2 is a possible D gene (7 bases). Trimming took off 1 base at V and 7 bases at J, with 16 bases between the two ends. CDR1 and CDR2 from the germline V gene are LGHDT and YNNKEL (reference sequence). There are 16 residues in the CDR3. The CDR3 coding sequence is TGTGCCAGCAGCCAAGTCGTGAGGGGGGGCATCGGGGAGCTGTTTTTT. This encodes CASSQVVRGGIGELFF.

The gene calls are TRBV7-2 and TRBJ2-2; 7 bases match TRBD2. V gave up 0 bases and J gave up 7 bases; unmatched junction bases: 5. Germline CDR1 is SGHTA and CDR2 is FQGNSA. This CDR3 region has 15 residues. CDR3: CASSLAGLAVGELFF. CDR3 in DNA: TGTGCCAGCAGCTTAGCAGGTCTAGCGGTCGGGGAGCTGTTTTTT.

The chain links TRBV20-1 to TRBJ1-6, with D hard to call. The CDR3 runs 13 residues. Germline V gene sequence: CDR1 DFQATT, CDR2 SNEGSKA (reference sequence). V shed 2 bases and J shed 7 bases, with 9 bases lying between them. Written as DNA, the CDR3 is TGCAGTGCTAGATGGGAGAGGAATTCACCCCTCCACTTT. It is translated as CSARWERNSPLHF.

This clonotype has only a few counts. This chain links TRBV30 with TRBJ1-2, with TRBD1 as a possible D gene (5 bases). From germline, CDR1 is GTSNPN and CDR2 SVGIG (reference sequence). The CDR3 sequence is 13 residues long. The V and J ends lost 4 bases and 8 bases respectively, with 17 bases between them. The CDR3 coding sequence is TGTGCCTGGAACCGGGACCTCCCTCAAGGCTACACCTTC. Translated, it gives CAWNRDLPQGYTF.

V and J are TRBV18 and TRBJ2-7, with a weak D call TRBD1 (5 bases). Germline CDR1 is KGHSH and CDR2 is LQKENI. This CDR3 comprises 13 residues. With 3 bases removed from V and 4 bases from J, the gap between germline ends came to 10 bases. CDR3 region: CASSPLRDYEQYF. Written as DNA, the CDR3 is TGTGCCAGCTCACCCCTCAGGGATTACGAGCAGTACTTC.

The chain recombines TRBV7-2 with TRBJ2-7, with 11 nucleotides matching TRBD1. The CDR3 has 15 amino acids. V was clipped by 5 bases and J by 6 bases; unmatched bases: 9. Germline values: CDR1 SGHTA, CDR2 FQGNSA. For the CDR3, the DNA is TGTGCCAGCAGCGCTAGGACAGGGGGCATCTGCGAGCAGTACTTC. Protein sequence: CASSARTGGICEQYF.

The CDR3 DNA sequence: TGTGCCAGCAGTGAAGACAGGGCTATACCATACAATGAGCAGTTCTTC. Translation: CASSEDRAIPYNEQFF. The rearrangement joins TRBV2 to TRBJ2-1; a weak D match, TRBD1 (6 bases). V was clipped by 1 base and J by 4 bases, with 14 bases between them. The CDR3 covers 16 residues. Germline V lookup: CDR1 SNHLY, CDR2 FYNNEI.

The chain combines TRBV12-3 or TRBV12-4 with TRBJ1-1; D is unresolved. The CDR3 loop spans 14 amino acids. Trimming took 3 bases from V and 3 from J, leaving 11 bases between them. CDR3 DNA sequence: TGTGCCAGCAGTTTGAGAGGGCCGTACACTGAAGCTTTCTTT. The encoded protein is CASSLRGPYTEAFF.

This clonotype turned up a few times. The rearrangement joins TRBV7-8 to TRBJ2-1; TRBD2 aligns across 11 bases. The ends lost 5 bases at V and 10 bases at J; junction bases unmatched: 10. The CDR3 sequence is 15 residues long. The germline V gene encodes CDR1 SGHVS and CDR2 FQNEAQ. CDR3: CASSTGTSGQTEQFF. CDR3 nucleotide sequence: TGTGCCAGCAGCACAGGGACTAGCGGCCAAACCGAGCAGTTCTTC. The entire variable domain, with the rest obtained from reference TRBV7-8 and TRBJ2-1, is as follows: GAGVSQSPRYKVAKRGQDVALRCDPISGHVSLFWYQQALGQGPEFLTYFQNEAQLDKSGLPSDRFFAERPEGSVSTLKIQRTQQEDSAVYLCASSTGTSGQTEQFFGPGTRLTVL.

This clonotype has at least ten counts. The chain employs TRBV12-3 or TRBV12-4 and TRBJ1-2, with D possibly TRBD1 on 6 matching bases. The CDR3 totals 11 residues. Trimming took 11 bases from V and 7 from J, leaving 14 bases between them. CDR3: CAAQGSVGYTF. The CDR3, as DNA: TGTGCCGCCCAGGGGTCTGTTGGCTACACCTTC.

This chain uses TRBV3-1 with TRBJ1-2; D is undetermined. V dropped 3 bases and J dropped 2 bases, with 4 bases sitting between them. Germline-derived CDR1 and CDR2 are LGHDT and YNNKEL (reference sequence). This CDR3 spans 12 amino acids. CDR3 region: CASSQENYGYTF. Written as DNA, the CDR3 is TGTGCCAGCAGCCAGGAAAACTATGGCTACACCTTC.

V usage is TRBV4-1 and J usage is TRBJ2-5; possible D gene TRBD2, 5 bases. Per the germline V gene, CDR1 is MGHRA and CDR2 is YSYEKL. V dropped 3 bases and J dropped 2 bases, with 10 bases sitting between them. This CDR3 region has 14 residues. This CDR3 reads CASSHRLPQETQYF. CDR3 sequence (DNA): TGCGCCAGCAGCCACAGACTACCACAAGAGACCCAGTACTTC.

This clonotype was counted only a few times. V is TRBV19 and J is TRBJ1-1, with 9 nucleotides matching TRBD1. J lost 2 bases, V lost 7 bases, and 5 bases had no gene match. The germline gives CDR1 LNHDA, CDR2 SQIVND (reference sequence). CDR3 length equals 14 residues. The CDR3 DNA sequence: TGTGCCAGTACGTGGGGACAGGGCAACACTGAAGCTTTCTTT. The encoded protein is CASTWGQGNTEAFF.

This clonotype occurred a few times. The chain uses TRBV20-1 and TRBJ2-3; 14 bases are shared with TRBD2. The V gene end was trimmed by 6 bases and the J gene end by 0 bases; junction bases not matched to a gene: 5. This CDR3 spans 16 amino acids. The germline V gene encodes CDR1 DFQATT and CDR2 SNEGSKA (reference sequence). CDR3 coding DNA: TGCAGTGCCACCGGGACTAGCGGGGGTAGCACAGATACGCAGTATTTT. Amino acids: CSATGTSGGSTDTQYF.

This chain joins TRBV30 and TRBJ2-7; 7 bases line up with TRBD2. Germline V gene sequence: CDR1 GTSNPN, CDR2 SVGIG (reference sequence). Trimming removed 7 bases from V and 6 bases from J; junction bases left unmatched: 9. The CDR3 spans 12 residues. The CDR3 spells CASGREGPEQYF. CDR3 bases: TGTGCCTCCGGCAGGGAGGGACCCGAGCAGTACTTC.

This clonotype was detected ten times or more. This chain uses TRBV11-1 with TRBJ2-2; a weak D match, TRBD2 (6 bases). CDR1 SGHAT and CDR2 FQDESV come from the germline V gene (reference sequence). CDR3 length: 15 amino acids. Trimming took 5 bases from V and 0 from J, leaving 10 bases between them. The CDR3 nucleotides read TGTGCCAGCAGCCGGGACTGGTCGAACACCGGGGAGCTGTTTTTT. This translates into CASSRDWSNTGELFF.

This clonotype came up a few times. V usage is TRBV3-1 and J usage is TRBJ1-2; TRBD1 might be the D (5 bases). The length of the CDR3 is 15 residues. The germline CDR1 and CDR2 sequences are LGHDT and YNNKEL (reference sequence). V was shortened by 8 bases and J by 4 bases, with 20 bases between the two germline ends. CDR3 protein: CASHDRSGDGYGYTF. The DNA of the CDR3 is TGTGCCAGCCACGACCGTTCGGGGGACGGCTATGGCTACACCTTC.

This clonotype was detected a few times. V is TRBV7-9 and J is TRBJ2-7; 7 nucleotides line up with TRBD2. The ends lost 4 bases at V and 5 bases at J; junction bases unmatched: 8. The CDR3 covers 14 residues. In germline, CDR1 is SEHNR, CDR2 FQNEAQ (reference sequence). The CDR3 DNA sequence: TGTGCCAGCAGCTCGTCAGGACTAGGGGACGAGCAGTACTTC. Amino acids: CASSSSGLGDEQYF.

V and J are TRBV3-1 and TRBJ2-1; TRBD2 is a possible D gene (6 bases). The ends were cut back, 2 bases at V and 10 bases at J, with 12 bases in the middle. The germline CDR1 and CDR2 sequences are LGHDT and YNNKEL (reference sequence). The CDR3 length is 13 residues. The CDR3 bases are TGTGCCAGCAGCCAACCCGGGACTTCCGAGCAGTTCTTC. Its protein is CASSQPGTSEQFF.

This clonotype was detected only a few times. The chain is built from TRBV19 and TRBJ2-3; no clear D gene. Germline assignment: CDR1 LNHDA and CDR2 SQIVND (reference sequence). The V end was cut by 6 bases, the J end by 6 bases, with 13 bases between. This CDR3 contains 13 residues. The CDR3 region is CASRRTILDTQYF. The CDR3 nucleotides read TGTGCCAGTAGAAGAACAATTCTGGATACGCAGTATTTT. Variable domain in full (rest from reference TRBV19 and TRBJ2-3): DGGITQSPKYLFRKEGQNVTLSCEQNLNHDAMYWYRQDPGQGLRLIYYSQIVNDFQKGDIAEGYSVSREKKESFPLTVTSAQKNPTAFYLCASRRTILDTQYFGPGTRLTVL.

This rearrangement joins TRBV7-9 to TRBJ2-3; the D call may be TRBD1 or TRBD2 (6 bases each). This CDR3 contains 15 residues. V gave up 1 base and J gave up 5 bases, with 13 bases separating them. CDR1 is SEHNR, CDR2 FQNEAQ, per germline (reference sequence). The CDR3 here is CASSLVQGRIDTQYF. CDR3 nucleotide sequence: TGTGCCAGCAGCTTAGTTCAGGGGAGGATAGATACGCAGTATTTT.

This chain uses TRBV11-2 with TRBJ2-1; D may be TRBD2 (6 bases). Trimming shortened V by 4 bases and J by 9 bases, and 13 bases separated the two germline ends. The CDR3 extends over 13 amino acids. The germline V gene has CDR1 SGHAT and CDR2 FQNNGV. In DNA form, the CDR3 reads TGTGCCAGCAGCTCATTAATCGGGGGTGAGCAGTTCTTC. This codes for CASSSLIGGEQFF.

This chain connects TRBV9 to TRBJ2-5, with 12 bases matching TRBD1. With V trimmed by 2 bases and J by 5 bases, 7 bases remained unmatched. Germline assignment: CDR1 SGDLS and CDR2 YYNGEE. The CDR3 has 16 residues. The CDR3 loop is CASSVTGTGGRETQYF. CDR3 DNA: TGTGCCAGCAGCGTCACCGGGACAGGGGGCCGGGAGACCCAGTACTTC.

This clonotype was found a few times. The V call is TRBV28, the J call TRBJ2-1, with D maybe TRBD2 (6 bases). The CDR3 loop spans 14 amino acids. CDR1 is MDHEN and CDR2 is SYDVKM in the germline V gene. The V end lost 6 bases, the J end lost 7 bases, and 16 bases lay between the germline ends. CDR3 sequence reads: CASRKAGFGNEQFF. CDR3 nucleotides: TGTGCCAGCAGAAAAGCGGGCTTCGGAAATGAGCAGTTCTTC.

This clonotype was counted a few times. The genes are TRBV4-1 and TRBJ1-3; possibly TRBD1 for D (5 bases). The V end lost 0 bases, the J end lost 0 bases, and 12 bases lay between the germline ends. CDR3 length: 17 residues. CDR1 is MGHRA, CDR2 YSYEKL, per germline. CDR3 sequence reads: CASSQDPQASSGNTIYF. The CDR3 nucleotides read TGCGCCAGCAGCCAAGATCCACAGGCGAGCTCTGGAAACACCATATATTTT.

This clonotype occurred many times. The chain joins TRBV12-3 or TRBV12-4 to TRBJ2-1; TRBD1 matches 12 bases. V was pared by 6 bases and J by 4 bases, with 4 bases of the junction left unmatched. The length of the CDR3 is 15 residues. The CDR3 DNA reads as TGTGCCAGCAGGGGGACAGGGGGCGGATACAATGAGCAGTTCTTC. Translating it yields CASRGTGGGYNEQFF.

This clonotype was seen ten or more times. The rearrangement links TRBV5-1 to TRBJ1-1; no clear D. The ends were cut back, 3 bases at V and 1 base at J, with 7 bases in the middle. Germline assignment: CDR1 SGHRS and CDR2 YFSETQ. The CDR3 loop spans 13 amino acids. DNA of the CDR3: TGCGCCAGCAGCTGGGGAGGGAACACTGAAGCTTTCTTT. This translates into CASSWGGNTEAFF.

The count of this clonotype is one. The chain carries TRBV4-1 and TRBJ2-5, with D tentatively TRBD2 (6 bases). The germline CDR1 and CDR2 sequences are MGHRA and YSYEKL. The CDR3 sequence is 18 residues long. Trimming cost V 0 bases and J 5 bases, with 22 bases left between them. This chain's CDR3 is CASSQEGRRATGGETQYF. The DNA of the CDR3 is TGCGCCAGCAGCCAAGAGGGCAGGAGGGCCACGGGTGGGGAGACCCAGTACTTC.